Below, one T cell receptor beta chain is given with its context. The V gene's germline CDR1 is SNHLY and CDR2 FYNNEI. CDR3 size: 13 residues. Trimming took 4 bases from V and 3 from J, leaving 9 bases between them. These data are taken from a study of shared clonotypes between healthy human individuals. TCRdb keeps only in-frame clones here, not all; method: immunoSEQ multiplex PCR. This repertoire shows 2 million to 3 million clones, roughly 93% found once; its top ten account for more than 0.35%. The investigators split CD4+ cells into a CD45RA+ naive subset and a CD45RA-negative memory subset. The specimen sequenced was naive CD4+ T cells from PBMCs. As for subset: CD45RA+ positively selected. This clonotype originated in a man between 18 and 35 years old in good health. Some clones in this sample may be carry-over from other donors' samples. The rearrangement uses TRBV2 and TRBJ1-2, with D possibly TRBD1 on 6 matching bases. CDR3 residues: CASSADSDYGYTF. DNA for the CDR3: TGTGCCAGCAGTGCGGACAGCGACTATGGCTACACCTTC.